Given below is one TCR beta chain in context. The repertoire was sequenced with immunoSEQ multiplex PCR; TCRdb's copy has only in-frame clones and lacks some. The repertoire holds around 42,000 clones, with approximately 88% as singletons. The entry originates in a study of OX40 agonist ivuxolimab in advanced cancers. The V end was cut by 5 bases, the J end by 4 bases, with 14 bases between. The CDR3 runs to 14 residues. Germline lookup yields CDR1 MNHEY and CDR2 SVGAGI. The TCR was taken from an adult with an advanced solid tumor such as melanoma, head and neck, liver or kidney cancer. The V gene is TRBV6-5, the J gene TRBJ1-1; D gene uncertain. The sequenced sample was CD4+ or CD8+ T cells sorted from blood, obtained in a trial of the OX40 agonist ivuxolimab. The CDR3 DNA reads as TGTGCCAGCAGTCCCGAGATCAGGAGCACTGAAGCTTTCTTT. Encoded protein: CASSPEIRSTEAFF.